This T cell receptor beta chain was recorded in a study of T-cell reconstitution after alpha-beta-depleted transplantation in children. Study-level findings and limits: Some patients' high day-60 TCRbeta diversity was traced to surviving recipient T cells and thymic progenitors. Among T cells one year after transplant, newly produced cells accounted for most counts and diversity. Alpha-beta T cells present about two months after transplant were reported to originate from several hundred expanded graft clones.

Germline V lookup: CDR1 LGHDT, CDR2 YNNKEL (reference sequence). Between the trimmed V and J ends, which lost 0 bases and 7 bases, there was a span of 19 bases. This CDR3 spans 17 amino acids. The TCRbeta library was prepared with unique molecular identifiers. TCRdb processed the PCR reads anew with MiXCR; each CDR3 protein has one entry. The sample holds around 420,000 distinct CDR3 sequences; about a sixth are singletons and the top ten take roughly 29%. A remark on this clonotype: What it binds is not known.

This receptor was identified in a boy in the first two years of life who had a stem cell transplant for Wiskott-Aldrich syndrome, so the T cells may come from the graft donor. Here the sequenced sample was PBMCs, mostly from graft donor cells, taken 360 days after TCRalphabeta/CD19-depleted stem cell transplant. The chain combines TRBV3-1 with TRBJ2-1, with D perhaps given as TRBD1 or TRBD2 (7 bases each). The CDR3 loop is CASSQDNWGRGRNEQFF. As DNA, the CDR3 is TGTGCCAGCAGCCAAGATAATTGGGGGAGGGGGCGGAATGAGCAGTTCTTC.